The entry below describes one T cell receptor beta chain. Its antigen is still unknown. The data derive from a study of cytomegalovirus exposure and HLA in healthy donors. Broader study findings: It was shown in a later analysis that HLA-associated TCR beta chains were more clonally expanded than other, equally common chains. Both high specificity and high sensitivity reportedly marked the classifier's diagnosis of cytomegalovirus status.

PCR was performed using 60 Vbeta and 13 Jbeta primers. The table came from immunoSEQ multiplex PCR; TCRdb's copy has only in-frame clones and leaves some out. In the table there are 150,000 or so clones, roughly 73% of which are singletons. The sequenced sample consisted of PBMCs. This clonotype was sampled from a female donor in good health and CMV-seronegative.

CDR3 in amino acids: CASSLRPGSYEQYF. CDR3 nucleotides: TGTGCCAGCAGCTTAAGACCGGGATCCTACGAGCAGTACTTC. The gene calls are TRBV7-3 and TRBJ2-7; weak D call: TRBD2 (5 bases). CDR3 length: 14 amino acids. V lost 1 base, J lost 1 base, and 8 bases lay in between. Germline V gene data show CDR1 as SGHTA and CDR2 as FQGTGA.